Shown below are 28 T cell receptor beta chains from a single sample sequenced in a study of Japanese encephalitis immunity and Zika vaccine responses. Each CDR3 protein is one row after TCRdb ran MiXCR on the 5' RACE reads. The sample holds approximately 250 distinct CDR3 sequences, 1.6% seen once. Peptide pools at 0.95 to 1 ug/mL each stimulated CFSE-labeled PBMCs over a roughly six-day culture. Live CD56-CD19-CD16-CD3+CD4+ cells with low CFSE were sorted unfixed as proliferating CD4 T cells. The sample in question was antigen-activated CD4+ T cells from blood, cultured, obtained during a Zika inactivated vaccine study. The origin of the receptors is an adult man who received an inactivated Zika virus vaccine.

This clonotype is labeled as medium-sized. The V gene is TRBV7-2, the J gene TRBJ2-3; 8 bases are a match to TRBD2. Germline V gene sequence: CDR1 SGHTA, CDR2 FQGNSA. V lost 4 bases, J lost 2 bases, and 14 bases stayed unmatched. This CDR3 has 18 residues. As DNA, the CDR3 is TGTGCCAGCAGCTCAAAGTTCCCCGAGCGGGGGACCACAGATACGCAGTATTTT. Translating gives CASSSKFPERGTTDTQYF. Together with reference TRBV7-2 and TRBJ2-3, the CDR3 gives the full variable domain: GAGVSQSPSNKVTEKGKDVELRCDPISGHTALYWYRQSLGQGLEFLIYFQGNSAPDKSGLPSDRFSAERTGGSVSTLTIQRTQQEDSAVYLCASSSKFPERGTTDTQYFGPGTRLTVL.

This clonotype is deemed medium-sized. This rearrangement joins TRBV19 to TRBJ2-5; 14 nucleotides align to TRBD2. The CDR3 runs to 17 residues. J was trimmed by 5 bases and V by 1 base; bases with no gene match: 6. CDR1 is LNHDA, CDR2 SQIVND, per germline (reference sequence). CDR3 residues: CASSIGLAGGDGETQYF. In nucleotides, the CDR3 is TGTGCCAGTAGTATAGGACTAGCGGGGGGGGACGGTGAGACCCAGTACTTC.

By proportion, this clonotype is large. This chain joins TRBV7-9 and TRBJ1-2; D call uncertain. The germline V and J ends were trimmed by 5 bases and 4 bases, with 8 bases remaining between them. Germline V lookup: CDR1 SEHNR, CDR2 FQNEAQ (reference sequence). The CDR3 spans 12 residues. CDR3 region: CASSPDGYGYTF. The CDR3 DNA reads as TGTGCCAGCAGCCCCGACGGCTATGGCTACACCTTC.

This clonotype is large in the sample. The chain couples TRBV5-4 to TRBJ2-3, with 7 nucleotides matching TRBD2. Unmatched junction bases numbered 12, after V lost 4 bases and J lost 4 bases. The CDR3 contains 16 residues. Germline CDR1 SGHNT, CDR2 YYREEE (reference sequence). CDR3: CASSLKVVGGSDTQYF. The CDR3 nucleotides read TGTGCCAGCAGCCTGAAAGTAGTGGGGGGGTCAGATACGCAGTATTTT. Based on the CDR3 plus reference TRBV5-4 and TRBJ2-3, the full variable domain is ETGVTQSPTHLIKTRGQQVTLRCSSQSGHNTVSWYQQALGQGPQFIFQYYREEENGRGNFPPRFSGLQFPNYSSELNVNALELDDSALYLCASSLKVVGGSDTQYFGPGTRLTVL.

This clonotype is large in the sample. J is TRBJ2-1 and V is TRBV7-9; no firm D call. Germline assignment: CDR1 SEHNR and CDR2 FQNEAQ (reference sequence). This CDR3 contains 14 residues. V lost 2 bases to trimming and J lost 5 bases, with 10 bases between them. The CDR3 DNA follows: TGTGCCAGCAGCTTACGGCCAAACAACAATGAGCAGTTCTTC. Its protein is CASSLRPNNNEQFF.

Within the sample, this clonotype is large (0.1 to 1%). V gene TRBV9 combines with J gene TRBJ1-1; D may be TRBD1 (5 bases). The V end lost 3 bases, the J end lost 1 base, and 7 bases lay between the germline ends. This CDR3 has 13 amino acids. CDR1 and CDR2 from the germline V gene are SGDLS and YYNGEE. CDR3 region: CASSAQGNTEAFF. As DNA, the CDR3 is TGTGCCAGCAGCGCGCAGGGGAACACTGAAGCTTTCTTT.

This clonotype is categorized as medium-sized. V gene TRBV7-9 combines with J gene TRBJ2-3; 7 bases fit TRBD2. Germline V lookup: CDR1 SEHNR, CDR2 FQNEAQ (reference sequence). This CDR3 contains 16 residues. The J segment lost 2 bases and the V segment lost 1 base, leaving 6 bases of the junction unmatched. This CDR3 reads CASSLGAGDFTDTQYF. DNA of the CDR3: TGTGCCAGCAGCTTAGGTGCGGGAGACTTCACAGATACGCAGTATTTT. Full variable domain (remainder filled in from reference TRBV7-9 and TRBJ2-3): DTGVSQNPRHKITKRGQNVTFRCDPISEHNRLYWYRQTLGQGPEFLTYFQNEAQLEKSRLLSDRFSAERPKGSFSTLEIQRTEQGDSAMYLCASSLGAGDFTDTQYFGPGTRLTVL.

Within the sample, this clonotype is large. This rearrangement joins TRBV15 to TRBJ1-6; D is undetermined. This CDR3 has 12 amino acids. Trimming left V 3 bases short and J 13 bases short, with 10 bases between. Looked up from germline, CDR1 is LNHNV and CDR2 is YYDKDF (reference sequence). The CDR3 here is CATSSGFLPLHF. The CDR3, as DNA: TGTGCCACCAGCAGTGGGTTCTTGCCCCTCCACTTT.

This clonotype was seen many times. CDR3 amino acids: CASSREGVTNEKLFF. As DNA, the CDR3 is TGCGCCAGCAGCCGGGAAGGGGTAACTAATGAAAAACTGTTTTTT. V and J are TRBV4-3 and TRBJ1-4; D perhaps matches TRBD1 (5 bases). The germline V gene encodes CDR1 LGHNA and CDR2 YSLEER. This CDR3 spans 15 amino acids. V gave up 4 bases and J gave up 1 base, with 10 bases separating them.

By sample fraction, this clonotype is large. The chain joins TRBV18 to TRBJ1-1, with 7 bases aligning to TRBD1. J gave up 9 bases and V 2 bases, and 12 bases lay outside the gene matches. The CDR3 has 15 amino acids. Per germline, CDR1 KGHSH and CDR2 LQKENI. The CDR3 loop is CASSPETGVAGQAFF. For the CDR3, the DNA is TGTGCCAGCTCACCAGAAACAGGGGTGGCGGGTCAAGCTTTCTTT. The entire variable domain, with the rest obtained from reference TRBV18 and TRBJ1-1, is as follows: NAGVMQNPRHLVRRRGQEARLRCSPMKGHSHVYWYRQLPEEGLKFMVYLQKENIIDESGMPKERFSAEFPKEGPSILRIQQVVRGDSAAYFCASSPETGVAGQAFFGQGTRLTVV.

This clonotype counts as large. The CDR3 region has the DNA TGTGCCAGCTCACCTACAGTGAACACTGAAGCTTTCTTT. Protein: CASSPTVNTEAFF. The V gene is TRBV18, the J gene TRBJ1-1, with D unresolved. Looked up from germline, CDR1 is KGHSH and CDR2 is LQKENI. This CDR3 is built from 13 residues. Trimming removed 3 bases at V and 0 bases at J, with 5 bases between.

By sample share, this clonotype is hyperexpanded (1% or more). V usage is TRBV7-2 and J usage is TRBJ2-3; 7 bases match TRBD2. With V trimmed by 5 bases and J by 0 bases, 5 bases remained unmatched. Germline V gene lookup returns CDR1 SGHTA and CDR2 FQGNSA. The CDR3 is 15 residues long. This chain's CDR3 is CASSPSGISTDTQYF. CDR3 coding DNA: TGTGCCAGCAGCCCCAGCGGGATTAGCACAGATACGCAGTATTTT.

This clonotype qualifies as medium-sized. The genes are TRBV19 and TRBJ1-2; D call uncertain. This CDR3 is 13 amino acids long. From germline, CDR1 is LNHDA and CDR2 SQIVND (reference sequence). With 3 bases removed from V and 1 base from J, the gap between germline ends came to 6 bases. This chain's CDR3 is CASSIRSNYGYTF. The DNA of the CDR3 is TGTGCCAGTAGTATTCGAAGTAACTATGGCTACACCTTC.

By sample share, this clonotype is large (0.1 to 1%). The V call is TRBV19, the J call TRBJ1-2; D possibly corresponds to TRBD1 (5 bases). Germline CDR1 is LNHDA and CDR2 is SQIVND (reference sequence). The CDR3 sequence is 14 residues long. V was shortened by 0 bases and J by 6 bases, with 11 bases between the two germline ends. The CDR3 loop reads CASSIDPGRDGYTF. DNA for the CDR3: TGTGCCAGTAGTATAGATCCGGGCAGGGATGGCTACACCTTC. The complete variable domain, with remaining parts taken from reference TRBV19 and TRBJ1-2, reads DGGITQSPKYLFRKEGQNVTLSCEQNLNHDAMYWYRQDPGQGLRLIYYSQIVNDFQKGDIAEGYSVSREKKESFPLTVTSAQKNPTAFYLCASSIDPGRDGYTFGSGTRLTVV.

This clonotype is medium-sized within its sample. The chain joins TRBV3-1 to TRBJ1-4; no definite D call. CDR3 length: 14 residues. The V gene's germline CDR1 is LGHDT and CDR2 YNNKEL (reference sequence). Trimming stripped 5 bases from V and 8 bases from J, with 15 bases between. The CDR3 region is CASSSRIKEEKLFF. The CDR3 DNA follows: TGTGCCAGCAGCTCCCGGATCAAGGAGGAAAAACTGTTTTTT.

In its sample, this clonotype is large. V usage is TRBV14 and J usage is TRBJ2-7; possible D gene TRBD1, 6 bases. Trimming took off 4 bases at V and 2 bases at J, with 15 bases between the two ends. Germline CDR1 SGHDN, CDR2 FVKESK. CDR3 size: 15 residues. The DNA for the CDR3 is TGTGCCAGCAGCCTCCGAGGGGGAGCCCCCTACGAGCAGTACTTC. Amino acid sequence: CASSLRGGAPYEQYF.

This clonotype is labeled as hyperexpanded. DNA of the CDR3: TGTGCCAGCAGCCTCATAGCCGGGACAGGGGGCAATCAGCCCCAGCATTTT. Protein sequence: CASSLIAGTGGNQPQHF. The V call is TRBV4-2, the J call TRBJ1-5; TRBD1 agrees at 10 bases. Germline V gene lookup returns CDR1 LGHNA and CDR2 YNFKEQ. J lost 2 bases, V lost 4 bases, and 8 bases had no gene match. This CDR3 region has 17 residues.

This clonotype appeared many times. This likely reflects a read error, since a far larger clone is one base away. The chain has TRBV6-2 or TRBV6-3 and TRBJ2-5; the match to TRBD1 covers 8 bases. Germline assignment: CDR1 MNHEY and CDR2 SVGEGT. This CDR3 comprises 17 residues. The V gene end was trimmed by 4 bases and the J gene end by 2 bases; junction bases not matched to a gene: 12. In DNA, the CDR3 is TGTGCCAGCAGTTGCCCTAGGACAGGGACGGATCAAGAGACCCAGTACTTC. Translation: CASSCPRTGTDQETQYF.

Of note for this clonotype: One junction end does not reproduce the germline sequence, and a read error may be involved. CDR3 bases: TGCAGTGCCCCCTTTCGGGGGGGCACAGAGACGCAGGATTTT. It yields the protein CSAPFRGGTETQDF. This chain links TRBV20-1 with TRBJ2-3, with 8 bases that match TRBD2. The CDR3 contains 14 residues. Germline V lookup: CDR1 DFQATT, CDR2 SNEGSKA (reference sequence).

Relative to its sample, this clonotype is medium-sized. The chain has TRBV5-6 and TRBJ2-5; D tentatively reads TRBD1 or TRBD2 (6 bases each). Trimming left V 6 bases short and J 5 bases short, with 20 bases between. Looked up from germline, CDR1 is SGHDT and CDR2 is YYEEEE. This CDR3 contains 15 residues. CDR3 sequence (DNA): TGTGCCAGCACGGACAGTTGGGGGGTTCGGGAGACCCAGTACTTC. Protein product: CASTDSWGVRETQYF.

This clonotype is judged large. The chain's CDR3 is CASSLGVRGNEQFF. The CDR3 bases are TGTGCCAGCAGCTTAGGAGTCAGGGGTAATGAGCAGTTCTTC. The V call is TRBV13, the J call TRBJ2-1; perhaps TRBD1 as D (6 bases). CDR3 length: 14 residues. Germline values: CDR1 PRHDT, CDR2 FYEKMQ (reference sequence). The V end was cut by 0 bases, the J end by 7 bases, with 10 bases between. The variable domain in full, with the rest retrieved from reference TRBV13 and TRBJ2-1, is AAGVIQSPRHLIKEKRETATLKCYPIPRHDTVYWYQQGPGQDPQFLISFYEKMQSDKGSIPDRFSAQQFSDYHSELNMSSLELGDSALYFCASSLGVRGNEQFFGPGTRLTVL.

By proportion, this clonotype is hyperexpanded (1% or more). The chain couples TRBV4-3 to TRBJ2-1; D perhaps matches TRBD1 (5 bases). V lost 1 base and J 5 bases, leaving 12 bases between the germline ends. The CDR3 extends over 15 amino acids. The germline gives CDR1 LGHNA, CDR2 YSLEER. The CDR3: CASSQGRAGHNEQFF. The CDR3 DNA sequence: TGCGCCAGCAGCCAAGGCAGGGCCGGGCACAATGAGCAGTTCTTC.

Within the sample, this clonotype is large. The chain carries TRBV2 and TRBJ1-1; no firm D call. Germline V lookup: CDR1 SNHLY, CDR2 FYNNEI. The CDR3 runs 13 residues. V lost 4 bases, J lost 0 bases, and 6 bases lay in between. The CDR3 DNA follows: TGTGCCAGCAGTGGCTTTATGAACACTGAAGCTTTCTTT. Protein: CASSGFMNTEAFF.

This clonotype is classed as large. The chain combines TRBV6-5 with TRBJ2-7; possible D gene TRBD2, 6 bases. The ends were cut back, 4 bases at V and 10 bases at J, with 14 bases in the middle. Germline V gene sequence: CDR1 MNHEY, CDR2 SVGAGI. The CDR3 loop spans 12 amino acids. The CDR3 nucleotides read TGTGCCAGCAGTTCTCAAACGGAGGGACAGTACTTC. It codes for CASSSQTEGQYF.

Sample share makes this clonotype large. V gene TRBV4-3 combines with J gene TRBJ1-1; D gene unclear. Per germline, CDR1 LGHNA and CDR2 YSLEER. The CDR3 is 14 amino acids. Trimming took off 2 bases at V and 4 bases at J, with 11 bases between the two ends. CDR3 region: CASSQTSPSTEAFF. The CDR3 region has the DNA TGCGCCAGCAGCCAAACAAGCCCTTCCACTGAAGCTTTCTTT.

By frequency in the sample, this clonotype is large. The chain couples TRBV27 to TRBJ1-2, with unresolved D. The V and J ends lost 4 bases and 1 base respectively, with 10 bases between them. Germline CDR1 MNHEY, CDR2 SMNVEV (reference sequence). This CDR3 comprises 14 residues. The CDR3, as DNA: TGTGCCAGCAGTTCCCGGACGGATAACTATGGCTACACCTTC. Translating gives CASSSRTDNYGYTF.

This clonotype is labeled as hyperexpanded (1% or more). The V call is TRBV20-1, the J call TRBJ2-3; perhaps TRBD2 as D (5 bases). CDR3 length: 14 amino acids. V was pared by 6 bases and J by 1 base, with 14 bases between. In germline, CDR1 is DFQATT, CDR2 SNEGSKA (reference sequence). DNA for the CDR3: TGCAGTGCCCCCTTTCGGGGTGGCACAGATACGCAGTATTTT. Translated: CSAPFRGGTDTQYF.

Sample share makes this clonotype large. The chain links TRBV12-3 or TRBV12-4 to TRBJ1-1; 7 bases are a match to TRBD1. The CDR3 is 17 residues long. Unmatched junction bases numbered 11, after V lost 3 bases and J lost 1 base. CDR3 bases: TGTGCCAGCAGTTTTCATACTTACAGGGGCCAGAACACTGAAGCTTTCTTT. Protein: CASSFHTYRGQNTEAFF.